A single sample gave rise to the 20 T cell receptor beta chains below, sequenced in a study of T cells after yellow fever vaccination. TCRdb itself ran the 5' RACE reads through MiXCR, one entry per CDR3 protein. Of over 150,000 distinct CDR3 sequences listed, about 6% were seen once; the top ten hold just under 3%. The sample was CD4+ T cells sorted from PBMCs, taken on the day of the first yellow fever vaccination. The receptors were gathered from a man between 18 and 35 years old who received the YFV17D yellow fever vaccine.

This clonotype was seen more than once but under ten times. V gene TRBV18 combines with J gene TRBJ2-3, with 9 bases lining up with TRBD2. Trimming took 4 bases from V and 4 from J; bases not matched to a gene: 3. Per the germline V gene, CDR1 is KGHSH and CDR2 is LQKENI. CDR3 length: 14 residues. CDR3 sequence (DNA): TGTGCCAGCTCACGGGGACTAGCACCAGATACGCAGTATTTT. It is translated as CASSRGLAPDTQYF.

This clonotype came up many times. V usage is TRBV7-3 and J usage is TRBJ2-3, with a weak D call TRBD2 (6 bases). V shed 5 bases and J shed 4 bases, with 16 bases lying between them. CDR1 and CDR2 (germline): SGHTA, FQGTGA. The length of the CDR3 is 15 residues. The CDR3 nucleotides are TGTGCCAGCAGCCCCCAAGCGGGTAATGCAGATACGCAGTATTTT. The encoded protein is CASSPQAGNADTQYF.

The chain combines TRBV7-2 with TRBJ1-2; D gene unclear. Trimming took 3 bases from V and 5 from J, leaving 10 bases between them. Germline V gene lookup returns CDR1 SGHTA and CDR2 FQGNSA. The CDR3 sequence is 13 residues long. As DNA, the CDR3 is TGTGCCAGCAGCTTTACCGCGGGATATGGCTACACCTTC. This gives the protein CASSFTAGYGYTF.

This clonotype was found many times. V usage is TRBV18 and J usage is TRBJ1-1, with a possible D match to TRBD1 (5 bases). The V gene lost 2 bases and the J gene lost 9 bases, with 13 bases spanning the gap. Germline V gives CDR1 KGHSH, CDR2 LQKENI. The CDR3 contains 13 residues. The CDR3, as DNA: TGTGCCAGCTCACCAGAACAGGAGGAGCAAGCTTTCTTT. It specifies CASSPEQEEQAFF.

This clonotype was observed at least ten times. The genes are TRBV12-3 or TRBV12-4 and TRBJ1-1; 9 nucleotides agree with TRBD1. The CDR3 covers 16 residues. V lost 6 bases and J lost 2; bases outside the gene matches: 10. The CDR3 DNA reads TGTGCCAGCAGCCGACAGGGGGAGGTTTTTAACACTGAAGCTTTCTTT. Protein: CASSRQGEVFNTEAFF.

There are a few counts of this clonotype. CDR3 region: CASSLLGQPYEQYV. As DNA, the CDR3 is TGTGCCAGCAGCTTACTGGGACAACCATACGAGCAGTACGTC. The chain has TRBV7-9 and TRBJ2-7; tentatively, D is TRBD1 (6 bases). Germline lookup yields CDR1 SEHNR and CDR2 FQNEAQ (reference sequence). CDR3 length equals 14 residues. V was trimmed by 2 bases and J by 4 bases, leaving 12 bases between them.

V gene TRBV2 combines with J gene TRBJ1-1; D remains ambiguous. This CDR3 region has 13 residues. The V end lost 4 bases, the J end lost 0 bases, and 6 bases lay between the germline ends. CDR1 and CDR2 from the germline V gene are SNHLY and FYNNEI. For the CDR3, the DNA is TGTGCCAGCAGTGTCCTTTTGAACACTGAAGCTTTCTTT. This translates into CASSVLLNTEAFF.

This clonotype appeared many times. As DNA, the CDR3 is TGTGCCAGCACCAAAACTAGAAACCTGAACAATGAGCAGTTCTTC. It translates to CASTKTRNLNNEQFF. The chain recombines TRBV6-2 or TRBV6-3 with TRBJ2-1, with D maybe TRBD2 (5 bases). The V gene's germline CDR1 is MNHEY and CDR2 SVGEGT. The V end lost 7 bases, the J end lost 5 bases, and 18 bases lay between the germline ends. The CDR3 totals 15 residues.

This clonotype was counted a few times. The chain recombines TRBV6-4 with TRBJ2-3; maybe TRBD2 (6 bases). Germline CDR1 MRHNA, CDR2 SNTAGT. V gave up 1 base and J gave up 4 bases, with 9 bases separating them. This CDR3 has 14 residues. The DNA of the CDR3 is TGTGCCAGCAGTGACTGGTGGGACTCAGATACGCAGTATTTT. Its protein product is CASSDWWDSDTQYF.

This clonotype occurred many times. V is TRBV12-3 or TRBV12-4 and J is TRBJ2-2; no clear D gene. CDR3 size: 13 residues. Between the trimmed V and J ends, which lost 4 bases and 6 bases, there was a span of 9 bases. CDR3 in amino acids: CASSWQMAGELFF. The DNA of the CDR3 is TGTGCCAGCAGTTGGCAGATGGCCGGGGAGCTGTTTTTT.

V and J are TRBV29-1 and TRBJ2-5; TRBD2 might be the D (6 bases). The V end lost 4 bases, the J end lost 4 bases, and 13 bases lay between the germline ends. Germline CDR1 and CDR2: SQVTM and ANQGSEA. The CDR3 spans 13 residues. The CDR3 is CSVVRGPGETQYF. The CDR3 DNA sequence: TGCAGCGTTGTGCGGGGCCCAGGAGAGACCCAGTACTTC. Combining the CDR3 with reference TRBV29-1 and TRBJ2-5 gives the whole variable domain SAVISQKPSRDICQRGTSLTIQCQVDSQVTMMFWYRQQPGQSLTLIATANQGSEATYESGFVIDKFPISRPNLTFSTLTVSNMSPEDSSIYLCSVVRGPGETQYFGPGTRLLVL.

This clonotype occurred a few times. The chain links TRBV29-1 to TRBJ2-2; tentative D call: TRBD2 (5 bases). Germline CDR1 reads SQVTM; CDR2 reads ANQGSEA. The ends were cut back, 6 bases at V and 6 bases at J, with 11 bases in the middle. The CDR3 runs to 12 residues. DNA of the CDR3: TGCAGCGTGAGTCCCGGGGCCGGGGAGCTGTTTTTT. This gives the protein CSVSPGAGELFF.

The chain carries TRBV28 and TRBJ2-2; 8 nucleotides line up with TRBD1. The CDR3 is 15 amino acids. Per germline, CDR1 MDHEN and CDR2 SYDVKM. V lost 10 bases, J lost 0 bases, and 7 bases stayed unmatched. The CDR3 spells CATPGQGANTGELFF. The CDR3 DNA is TGTGCCACCCCAGGACAGGGAGCGAACACCGGGGAGCTGTTTTTT.

The J gene is TRBJ1-5, the V gene TRBV6-5, with D possibly being TRBD1 (5 bases). The CDR3 has 14 residues. V was cut by 0 bases and J by 2 bases, with 5 bases left in between. CDR1 and CDR2 from the germline V gene are MNHEY and SVGAGI. CDR3 bases: TGTGCCAGCAGTTACTCGGGGGGCAATCAGCCCCAGCATTTT. It specifies CASSYSGGNQPQHF.

This clonotype was observed at least ten times. The gene calls are TRBV4-3 and TRBJ2-4; D might be TRBD1 or TRBD2, each matching 6 bases. With 0 bases removed from V and 0 bases from J, the gap between germline ends came to 18 bases. The CDR3 has 19 amino acids. Germline CDR1 and CDR2: LGHNA and YSLEER. The CDR3 is CASSQELGWGAAAKNIQYF. CDR3 coding DNA: TGCGCCAGCAGCCAAGAACTAGGCTGGGGGGCCGCAGCCAAAAACATTCAGTACTTC.

The chain combines TRBV5-5 with TRBJ1-1; D is undetermined. V was shortened by 0 bases and J by 3 bases, with 21 bases between the two germline ends. Looked up from germline, CDR1 is SGHKS and CDR2 is YYEKEE (reference sequence). This CDR3 contains 18 residues. This CDR3 reads CASSLVRLRYPPYTEAFF. The CDR3 region has the DNA TGTGCCAGCAGCTTGGTTCGGTTGCGGTATCCCCCCTACACTGAAGCTTTCTTT.

The chain joins TRBV6-5 to TRBJ1-2, with a possible D match to TRBD1 (5 bases). The CDR3 has 13 residues. V lost 2 bases, J lost 6 bases, and 10 bases lay in between. Germline loops: CDR1 MNHEY, CDR2 SVGAGI. CDR3 sequence: CASSYEGRDGYTF. The CDR3 DNA sequence: TGTGCCAGCAGTTACGAGGGGAGGGATGGCTACACCTTC.

This clonotype has at least ten counts. This chain joins TRBV12-3 or TRBV12-4 and TRBJ2-2; D remains unclear. Between the trimmed V and J ends, which lost 5 bases and 3 bases, there was a span of 4 bases. The CDR3 totals 12 residues. The CDR3 coding sequence is TGTGCCAGCAGTCGGGACACCGGGGAGCTGTTTTTT. Its protein product is CASSRDTGELFF.

The chain is built from TRBV4-2 and TRBJ2-3, with D tentatively TRBD1 (5 bases). Germline V gene sequence: CDR1 LGHNA, CDR2 YNFKEQ. V lost 0 bases and J lost 3, with 13 bases in between. The CDR3 has 16 amino acids. The CDR3 DNA reads TGTGCCAGCAGCCAAGATCTCACCCAGGGAACAGATACGCAGTATTTT. Its translation is CASSQDLTQGTDTQYF.

This clonotype was picked up many times. The CDR3 DNA follows: TGTGCCAGCAGTTCAATACAGGGCACTGAAGCTTTCTTT. Translation gives CASSSIQGTEAFF. J is TRBJ1-1 and V is TRBV6-5, with a possible D match to TRBD1 (6 bases). Trimming removed 4 bases from V and 4 bases from J, with 10 bases in between. The length of the CDR3 is 13 residues. The germline V gene has CDR1 MNHEY and CDR2 SVGAGI.